This T cell receptor (beta chain) derives from a study of blood T cell repertoires in COVID-19. Looked up from germline, CDR1 is MDHEN and CDR2 is SYDVKM. V shed 2 bases and J shed 6 bases, with 14 bases lying between them. The CDR3 spans 15 residues. The repertoire was sequenced with immunoSEQ multiplex PCR; TCRdb's copy has only in-frame clones and lacks some. In the table there are 75,000 to 100,000 clones, 70% to 90% of which are singletons. Sequencing input: peripheral blood. The clonotype comes from a man aged 70 or older with acute or convalescent COVID-19. The chain uses TRBV28 and TRBJ1-5; D might be TRBD1 (5 bases). Here the CDR3 DNA reads TGTGCCAGCAGTTTACACAGGAGTGGGGTTCAGCCCCAGCATTTT. It is translated as CASSLHRSGVQPQHF.